The 22 T cell receptor beta chains below all came from one sample that was sequenced in a study of blood T cell repertoires in COVID-19 (dated by TCRdb to 2019 to 2021). Library creation used the immunoSEQ multiplex PCR assay. The table comes from immuneACCESS by way of TCRdb, which keeps in-frame sequences with V and J called. Part of the clones is missing from these tables; in studies checked, under half for an unresolved V gene and the rest for unknown reasons. Counted in this sample were 350,000 to 450,000 clones; 70% to 90% of them appeared once. The ten biggest clones cover roughly 1.2% of the sample. The source material was peripheral blood. These receptors originate from a middle-aged man with acute or convalescent COVID-19.

The chain recombines TRBV27 with TRBJ2-7, with a weak D call TRBD1 (6 bases). Between the trimmed V and J ends, which lost 6 bases and 0 bases, there was a span of 18 bases. Germline-derived CDR1 and CDR2 are MNHEY and SMNVEV (reference sequence). CDR3 length: 16 residues. The CDR3, as DNA: TGTGCCAGCAGCGAAATGAGGGGGACCATCTCCTACGAGCAGTACTTC. Translated, it gives CASSEMRGTISYEQYF.

The V call is TRBV30, the J call TRBJ2-7; 9 bases are a match to TRBD2. The germline gives CDR1 GTSNPN, CDR2 SVGIG (reference sequence). The CDR3 extends over 15 amino acids. Trimming cost V 3 bases and J 3 bases; bases outside gene matches: 9. The CDR3 is CAWREGLAGRYEQYF. CDR3 in DNA: TGTGCCTGGAGGGAAGGTCTAGCGGGACGCTACGAGCAGTACTTC.

About this clone itself: At one boundary the junction diverges from the germline segment, which might be a read error. The J gene is TRBJ2-5, the V gene TRBV7-7; 7 bases are a match to TRBD2. This CDR3 spans 15 amino acids. Germline V gene data show CDR1 as SSHAT and CDR2 as FNYEAQ (reference sequence). CDR3 nucleotides: TGTGCTAGCAGTCCCCTGGGGGGGGGTCGAGAGACCCAGTACTTC. Its protein is CASSPLGGGRETQYF.

The gene calls are TRBV6-5 and TRBJ2-7; D is perhaps TRBD2 (5 bases). Germline lookup yields CDR1 MNHEY and CDR2 SVGAGI. Trimming removed 10 bases from V and 2 bases from J, with 21 bases in between. This CDR3 is built from 15 residues. CDR3 sequence: CATKADYAEAYEQYF. CDR3 coding DNA: TGTGCCACCAAGGCCGACTATGCGGAGGCCTACGAGCAGTACTTC.

J is TRBJ2-7 and V is TRBV27; 7 bases map to TRBD1. V lost 5 bases, J lost 3 bases, and 4 bases stayed unmatched. From germline, CDR1 is MNHEY and CDR2 SMNVEV (reference sequence). The CDR3 has 13 amino acids. The CDR3 reads CASSHGTDYEQYF. In nucleotides, the CDR3 is TGTGCCAGCAGTCATGGGACAGACTACGAGCAGTACTTC.

J is TRBJ2-3 and V is TRBV7-9; D call uncertain. This CDR3 has 12 residues. From germline, CDR1 is SEHNR and CDR2 FQNEAQ (reference sequence). Trimming removed 8 bases from V and 2 bases from J, with 8 bases in between. CDR3 protein: CASGLYTDTQYF. The DNA of the CDR3 is TGTGCCAGCGGTCTATACACAGATACGCAGTATTTT.

This clone occurred once. The CDR3 sequence is CSVTTSGGSNEQFF. The DNA of the CDR3 is TGCAGCGTAACGACTAGCGGGGGGTCCAATGAGCAGTTCTTC. The chain couples TRBV29-1 to TRBJ2-1; the match to TRBD2 covers 13 bases. This CDR3 region has 14 residues. V trimming: 6 bases; J trimming: 6 bases; junction bases outside the gene matches: 5. Germline V gives CDR1 SQVTM, CDR2 ANQGSEA.

The rearrangement joins TRBV7-9 to TRBJ2-2; TRBD1 is a possible D gene (5 bases). V was pared by 5 bases and J by 3 bases, with 10 bases between. Germline V CDR1 and CDR2: SEHNR, FQNEAQ (reference sequence). The length of the CDR3 is 14 residues. CDR3 DNA sequence: TGTGCCAGCAGCCGAAGGGGTGACACCGGGGAGCTGTTTTTT. Its translation: CASSRRGDTGELFF.

This chain links TRBV5-6 with TRBJ1-2; the match to TRBD1 covers 10 bases. The CDR3 runs to 15 residues. V shed 3 bases and J 4 bases; nucleotides not matched to a gene: 6. Germline V gene sequence: CDR1 SGHDT, CDR2 YYEEEE. CDR3 region: CASSWGDRGFYGYTF. DNA of the CDR3: TGTGCCAGCAGCTGGGGGGACAGGGGATTCTATGGCTACACCTTC.

This rearrangement joins TRBV19 to TRBJ1-5; D uncertain. This CDR3 has 13 residues. CDR1 LNHDA and CDR2 SQIVND come from the germline V gene (reference sequence). V lost 9 bases and J 0 bases, leaving 9 bases between the germline ends. The CDR3 spells CASTPFSNQPQHF. The CDR3 region has the DNA TGTGCCAGCACACCGTTTAGCAATCAGCCCCAGCATTTT.

The rearrangement links TRBV28 to TRBJ1-1; D not resolved. Deletions cut 5 bases from V and 2 bases from J, with 9 bases between. The CDR3 spans 13 residues. Germline CDR1 is MDHEN and CDR2 is SYDVKM. As DNA, the CDR3 is TGTGCCAGCAGTGCCCGCGTAAACACTGAAGCTTTCTTT. Encoded protein: CASSARVNTEAFF. The whole variable domain, filled in from reference TRBV28 and TRBJ1-1, reads DVKVTQSSRYLVKRTGEKVFLECVQDMDHENMFWYRQDPGLGLRLIYFSYDVKMKEKGDIPEGYSVSREKKERFSLILESASTNQTSMYLCASSARVNTEAFFGQGTRLTVV.

This clone was picked up one time. The J gene is TRBJ2-1, the V gene TRBV7-2; D unclear. Trimming took off 1 base at V and 0 bases at J, with 4 bases between the two ends. Germline loops: CDR1 SGHTA, CDR2 FQGNSA. The CDR3 extends over 14 amino acids. The CDR3 is CASSLESSYNEQFF. The CDR3 DNA reads TGTGCCAGCAGCTTAGAGAGCTCCTACAATGAGCAGTTCTTC.

This clone appeared a few times. The V call is TRBV2, the J call TRBJ2-1; D might be TRBD1 (6 bases). The CDR3 has 13 residues. Germline V gene data show CDR1 as SNHLY and CDR2 as FYNNEI. The V and J ends lost 8 bases and 2 bases respectively, with 10 bases between them. The CDR3 sequence: CASARGPYNEQFF. Written as DNA, the CDR3 is TGTGCCAGCGCCAGGGGTCCCTACAATGAGCAGTTCTTC.

The chain recombines TRBV5-6 with TRBJ2-7; tentative D call: TRBD2 (5 bases). Per germline, CDR1 SGHDT and CDR2 YYEEEE. This CDR3 has 15 amino acids. Trimming took 6 bases from V and 3 from J, leaving 19 bases between them. DNA for the CDR3: TGTGCCAGCACCCGACCCGGGCCGGGATACTACGAGCAGTACTTC. Its protein product is CASTRPGPGYYEQYF.

Worth noting for this clone: The limits of the CDR3 on the DNA are not certain, so only TCRdb's listed CDR3 is given. The chain recombines TRBV21-1 with TRBJ1-5; TRBD1 reflects the table's D call only, with no check against the DNA. TRBV21-1 is classified as a pseudogene. The CDR3 spans 19 residues, counting both ends. The CDR3 sequence: CAILFGCGTGDPSNQPQHF.

This rearrangement joins TRBV12-3 or TRBV12-4 to TRBJ1-1; D remains ambiguous. This CDR3 comprises 13 residues. V shed 6 bases and J shed 0 bases, with 8 bases lying between them. CDR3 sequence (DNA): TGTGCCAGCAGCCCCACAGTGAACACTGAAGCTTTCTTT. The encoded protein is CASSPTVNTEAFF.

This chain joins TRBV28 and TRBJ1-2; 10 bases align to TRBD1. CDR3 size: 14 residues. Germline assignment: CDR1 MDHEN and CDR2 SYDVKM. After removal of 6 bases from V and 4 bases from J, the junction contained 5 bases not matched to a gene. The CDR3 region is CASRRQGAGYGYTF. CDR3 sequence (DNA): TGTGCCAGCAGGCGACAGGGGGCGGGCTATGGCTACACCTTC.

V and J are TRBV5-1 and TRBJ1-3; 9 nucleotides align to TRBD1. The CDR3 runs to 15 residues. Trimming removed 4 bases from V and 3 bases from J; junction bases left unmatched: 5. Germline CDR1 is SGHRS and CDR2 is YFSETQ. The CDR3 loop is CASSPGQGNGNTIYF. The DNA of the CDR3 is TGCGCCAGCAGCCCGGGACAGGGTAATGGAAACACCATATATTTT.

The CDR3 coding sequence is TGTGCCAGCAGCTACGGGACTCCCCATCCCTCCAGAGAGACCCAGTACTTC. Its protein product is CASSYGTPHPSRETQYF. This chain uses TRBV7-8 with TRBJ2-5, with D maybe TRBD2 (6 bases). Per germline, CDR1 SGHVS and CDR2 FQNEAQ. V shed 4 bases and J shed 4 bases, with 22 bases lying between them. CDR3 length: 17 residues.

This chain connects TRBV10-3 to TRBJ1-1; 9 positions match TRBD1. Germline V gene lookup returns CDR1 ENHRY and CDR2 SYGVKD. V shed 6 bases and J 8 bases; nucleotides not matched to a gene: 7. The CDR3 runs to 13 residues. The CDR3: CAIRGGQGSEAFF. The CDR3 DNA is TGTGCCATCAGGGGGGGACAGGGCTCGGAAGCTTTCTTT.

This clone was recorded once. The chain links TRBV12-3 or TRBV12-4 to TRBJ1-1; the D is unclear. CDR3 length equals 11 residues. Trimming stripped 4 bases from V and 8 bases from J, with 8 bases between. CDR3: CASSSGLEAFF. The DNA of the CDR3 is TGTGCCAGCAGTTCTGGGCTCGAAGCTTTCTTT.

The V gene is TRBV6-2 or TRBV6-3, the J gene TRBJ2-3; TRBD2 is a possible D gene (7 bases). V lost 6 bases and J 4 bases, leaving 20 bases between the germline ends. Germline V CDR1 and CDR2: MNHEY, SVGEGT. CDR3 length: 16 amino acids. CDR3 DNA sequence: TGTGCCAGCAGCCACGCGGGAGCCGGGGGGCCAGATACGCAGTATTTT. This codes for CASSHAGAGGPDTQYF.